One and the same sample provided the 5 T cell receptor beta chains below, sequenced in a study of shared clonotypes between healthy human individuals. Clones were sequenced by immunoSEQ multiplex PCR, and TCRdb holds only the in-frame ones, with some missing. Of about 2.3 million clones in the sample, approximately 95% were seen once. The sequencing input was naive CD4+ T cells from PBMCs. Subset of the sample: CD45RA+ positively selected. These receptors originate from a man aged 18-30 years in good health. Some clones in this sample may be carry-over from other donors' samples.

This clone was seen a single time. This chain joins TRBV28 and TRBJ2-5, with no clear D. Trimming cost V 3 bases and J 7 bases, with 6 bases left between them. This CDR3 is built from 11 residues. CDR1 and CDR2 from the germline V gene are MDHEN and SYDVKM. CDR3 protein: CASSLAGTQYF. In DNA form, the CDR3 reads TGTGCCAGCAGTTTGGCCGGGACCCAGTACTTC.

Only one count was recorded for this clone. The V and J genes are TRBV11-3 and TRBJ2-1; D not resolved. CDR3 length: 14 amino acids. CDR1 is SGHNT, CDR2 YENEEA, per germline. Trimming pared 3 bases from V and 8 bases from J, leaving 14 bases between. The CDR3 sequence: CASSFGLPGDEQFF. The CDR3 DNA is TGTGCCAGCAGCTTCGGGCTACCTGGGGATGAGCAGTTCTTC. The variable domain in full, completed from reference TRBV11-3 and TRBJ2-1, reads EAGVVQSPRYKIIEKKQPVAFWCNPISGHNTLYWYLQNLGQGPELLIRYENEEAVDDSQLPKDRFSAERLKGVDSTLKIQPAELGDSAVYLCASSFGLPGDEQFFGPGTRLTVL.

The chain employs TRBV9 and TRBJ2-1; TRBD2 matches at 10 bases. CDR1 SGDLS and CDR2 YYNGEE come from the germline V gene. The CDR3 consists of 15 residues. With 3 bases clipped from V and 5 bases from J, the junction kept 5 bases outside the gene matches. The CDR3 DNA reads as TGTGCCAGCAGCGGGGGGACTAGCGCCCACAATGAGCAGTTCTTC. Amino acid sequence: CASSGGTSAHNEQFF.

V and J are TRBV11-3 and TRBJ2-5; 8 bases match TRBD2. The junction had 3 bases not matched to a gene; V was cut back by 4 bases and J by 2 bases. The CDR3 is 14 residues long. In germline, CDR1 is SGHNT, CDR2 YENEEA. The CDR3 sequence: CASSSVAGQETQYF. Here the CDR3 DNA reads TGTGCCAGCAGCTCCGTAGCGGGACAAGAGACCCAGTACTTC.

The chain joins TRBV4-3 to TRBJ1-5; the D gene is possibly TRBD1 (5 bases). The CDR3 consists of 15 residues. Germline lookup yields CDR1 LGHNA and CDR2 YSLEER. V lost 2 bases to trimming and J lost 7 bases, with 15 bases between them. CDR3 DNA sequence: TGCGCCAGCAGCCAAAGGTTCGGGGGAGGGCAGCCCCAGCATTTT. It translates to CASSQRFGGGQPQHF.